This T cell receptor beta chain was observed in a study of regulatory T cells in long-lasting Graves disease. Time point denoted: newly diagnosed GD, antithyroid drugs for less than 3 months. RNA extracted from PBMCs served as the sequencing template. For TCR beta, libraries came from iRepertoire HTBI primers and Arm-PCR of CDR3 regions. TCRdb re-called the multiplex PCR reads with MiXCR, one entry per CDR3 protein. The sample holds about 530,000 distinct CDR3 sequences; about 16% are singletons and the top ten take around 25%. This clonotype has at least ten counts. V lost 1 base and J 7 bases, leaving 8 bases between the germline ends. This CDR3 contains 13 residues. Germline V gene data show CDR1 as LGHDT and CDR2 as YNNKEL (reference sequence). These data were likewise used in another study, on T cells in Graves' hyperthyroidism and ophthalmopathy.

The rearrangement uses TRBV3-1 and TRBJ2-1; a possible D gene is TRBD2 (5 bases). This receptor was taken from a woman aged 35-65 years with Graves disease. Sample: peripheral blood mononuclear cells (PBMCs), taken at new diagnosis, from a patient treated with antithyroid drugs. CDR3: CASSQVRGNEQFF. DNA for the CDR3: TGTGCCAGCAGCCAAGTACGAGGGAATGAGCAGTTCTTC.